This T cell receptor beta chain stems from a study of Graves' ophthalmopathy and Graves' hyperthyroidism (dated by TCRdb to 2017 to 2018). About the study as a whole: Peripheral blood was collected at initial diagnosis, before any treatment. After sampling, hyperthyroidism patients received methimazole starting at 30 mg daily, and ophthalmopathy patients received high-dose intravenous methylprednisolone. The 75 to 100 discovery patients were randomly split 7:3 into training and test sets. A discovery set of 95 to 100 patients (43 ophthalmopathy, 57 stable hyperthyroidism) was enrolled to explore V-J signatures distinguishing ophthalmopathy from hyperthyroidism. The independent validation cohort included approximately 19 hyperthyroidism patients plus 17 patients who later progressed from hyperthyroidism to ophthalmopathy. To tell Graves' ophthalmopathy apart from Graves' hyperthyroidism, and to predict which patients would progress to ophthalmopathy, the study relied on TCR beta repertoire signatures. In total, under 150 blood samples were TCR-sequenced: some 43 ophthalmopathy, roughly 77 hyperthyroidism and roughly 17 hyperthyroidism-to-ophthalmopathy patients. In six hyperthyroidism patients, the T-cell repertoire of thyroid tissue was compared with the T-cell repertoire of blood. What the work shows at the level of the full study, not this receptor alone: Among expanded thyroid clonotypes with frequency above 0.001, most also showed up in blood, which suggests that blood repertoires may reflect the thyroid immune response. In validation, the model predicted ophthalmopathy progression with about 64% sensitivity and approximately 75% specificity; some 13 predicted patients were CT-confirmed with GO in a median of approximately 6.5 months. No statistical method was used to set the sample size in advance, and the investigators knew which group each participant was assigned to. In cross-validation, the 13-signature model distinguished ophthalmopathy from stable hyperthyroidism with 85% to 90% sensitivity and around 81% specificity, and in the test set the corresponding values were roughly 80% and 76%.

A patient counted as having stable hyperthyroidism if there was no progression to ophthalmopathy within 18 months of follow-up. The hyperthyroidism patients were 18 to 65 years old and newly diagnosed, with a disease duration of less than 2 months. Patients were excluded if they had other autoimmune diseases, uncontrolled infections, pregnancy or lactation. Diagnosis was based on clinical symptoms, serum thyroxine, TRAb, thyroid ultrasound and orbital computed tomography. Using Ficoll-Paque density gradient centrifugation, PBMCs were isolated from less than 13 ml of fresh peripheral blood. Total RNA was extracted with Trizol reagent and quality-checked on an Agilent 2100 Bioanalyzer. The germline V gene sets CDR1 to SQVTM and CDR2 to ANQGSEA. The CDR3 starts with the cysteine, ends with the phenylalanine, and has 12 residues. Solely the CDR3 DNA is kept, with 36 bases framed from the first base. V is reduced by 4 bases and J by 7 bases, leaving a spacing of 11 bases between them.

For repertoire sequencing, TCR beta CDR3 regions were amplified from RNA transcripts. A first-round RT-PCR used HTBI primers with the Qiagen OneStep RT-PCR kit, followed by a second-round multiplex PCR, size selection and purification. The libraries underwent paired-end sequencing with 100 bp reads on an Illumina HiSeq2000. The authors' pipeline ran thus. SOAPnuke was used for read processing, and reads with adapters, uncalled bases, a mean Phred below 15, or no exact constant-primer or identifier match were discarded. High-quality paired reads were merged with COPE v1.2.5. Clonotypes were defined as unique nucleotide sequences and were aligned to IMGT TRB V, D and J references using MiTCR v1.1. The analysis was limited to V-J combinations with a frequency above 0.0001, which together covered over 99% of the repertoires. For each V-J combination, a TCR clonal expansion and chaos score was defined as the ratio of F50 clonal expansion to chaos observed in the TCRdist matrix. Welch's t-statistics and random forest were used to reduce features to about a dozen V-J combinations, which were fed into a naive Bayes classifier. The Morisita-Horn index was used to measure how similar the thyroid and blood repertoires were. TCRdb reran the public reads through fastp at Q25 and MiXCR, keeping productive beta chains. Rows merge per CDR3 protein into single entries with the most common DNA and genes. These V and J calls derive from TCRdb rather than the authors' analysis. Here the sample has 400,000 to 500,000 distinct CDR3 sequences; more than 20% occur a single time. Jointly, the top ten make up approximately 3.2% of the sample.

This clonotype was seen many times. The antigen this receptor binds is unknown. No qualities accompany the bases; no much larger clone lies one base away. The chain couples TRBV29-1 to TRBJ1-5, with no reliable assignment of the D segment. The TCR was taken from a woman aged 18-30 years with stable Graves' hyperthyroidism. Donor details come from another sample of the same person, matched by shared clones. The source material was peripheral blood. The DNA is as follows: TGCAGCGTTGTTTCATGGAGGCAGCCCCAGCATTTT. Protein translation: CSVVSWRQPQHF. The full variable domain, with segments outside the CDR3 supplied by the reference TRBV29-1 and TRBJ1-5 proteins, appears as SAVISQKPSRDICQRGTSLTIQCQVDSQVTMMFWYRQQPGQSLTLIATANQGSEATYESGFVIDKFPISRPNLTFSTLTVSNMSPEDSSIYLCSVVSWRQPQHFGDGTRLSIL.